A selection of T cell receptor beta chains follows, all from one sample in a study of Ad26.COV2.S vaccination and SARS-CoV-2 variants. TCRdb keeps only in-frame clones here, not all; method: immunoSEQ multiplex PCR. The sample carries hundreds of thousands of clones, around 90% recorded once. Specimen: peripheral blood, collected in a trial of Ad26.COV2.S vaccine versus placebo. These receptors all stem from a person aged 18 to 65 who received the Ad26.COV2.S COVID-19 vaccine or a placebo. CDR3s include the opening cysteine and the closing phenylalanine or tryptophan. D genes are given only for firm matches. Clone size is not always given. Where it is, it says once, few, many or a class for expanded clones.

CASSVTGGADTQYF | TGTGCCAGCAGCGTTACCGGGGGGGCAGATACGCAGTATTTT | TRBV9 | NA | TRBJ2-3 | TRBD2
CASSPASGETDTQYF | TGTGCCAGCAGTCCGGCTAGCGGGGAAACAGATACGCAGTATTTT | TRBV21-1 | NA | TRBJ2-3 | NA
CASSITGYAGELFF | TGTGCCAGTAGTATAACGGGGTACGCCGGGGAGCTGTTTTTT | TRBV19 | NA | TRBJ2-2 | NA
CAISEHQEAYGYTF | TGTGCCATCAGTGAACATCAGGAGGCCTATGGCTACACCTTC | TRBV10-3 | NA | TRBJ1-2 | NA
CASSQSTGEGQETQYF | TGTGCCAGCAGCCAATCCACAGGGGAGGGTCAAGAGACCCAGTACTTC | TRBV7-6 | once | TRBJ2-5 | NA
CATSGGYGYTF | TGTGCCACCAGTGGCGGCTATGGCTACACCTTC | TRBV24-1 | NA | TRBJ1-2 | NA
CASTPGAGAYEQYF | TGTGCCAGTACTCCTGGGGCAGGAGCCTACGAGCAGTACTTC | TRBV19 | NA | TRBJ2-7 | NA
CASSLRANTEAFF | TGTGCCAGCAGTCTGAGGGCTAACACTGAAGCTTTCTTT | TRBV12-3/TRBV12-4 | few | TRBJ1-1 | NA
CASSIIAGGPYEQYF | TGTGCCAGTAGTATAATAGCGGGAGGGCCCTACGAGCAGTACTTC | TRBV19 | NA | TRBJ2-7 | TRBD2
CASSQGLAAVYEQYF | TGTGCCAGCAGCCAAGGACTAGCGGCTGTCTACGAGCAGTACTTC | TRBV3-1/TRBV3-2 | NA | TRBJ2-7 | TRBD2
CASSLQDRNYEQYF | TGTGCCAGCAGCTTGCAGGACAGGAACTACGAGCAGTACTTC | TRBV5-5 | NA | TRBJ2-7 | TRBD1
CASSQDRSGTRTDTQYF | TGTGCCAGCAGCCAAGATCGAAGCGGGACTCGCACAGATACGCAGTATTTT | TRBV3-1/TRBV3-2 | NA | TRBJ2-3 | TRBD2
CATSGTSGTDTQYF | TGTGCCACCAGCGGGACTAGCGGCACAGATACGCAGTATTTT | TRBV24-1 | once | TRBJ2-3 | TRBD2
CASGRFQSGELFF | TGTGCCAGCGGTCGATTTCAATCAGGGGAGCTGTTTTTT | TRBV11-3 | NA | TRBJ2-2 | NA
CASWFYSSNEQFF | TGTGCCTCATGGTTCTATTCGTCCAATGAGCAGTTCTTC | TRBV12-3/TRBV12-4 | NA | TRBJ2-1 | NA
CASSTGVDRNQPQHF | TGTGCCAGCAGCACAGGGGTGGACAGAAATCAGCCCCAGCATTTT | TRBV7-3 | NA | TRBJ1-5 | TRBD1
CAIRQEGSNQPQHF | TGTGCCATACGACAGGAGGGTAGCAATCAGCCCCAGCATTTT | TRBV10-3 | NA | TRBJ1-5 | NA
CSVAGDGGDQPQHF | TGCAGCGTTGCGGGGGACGGGGGGGATCAGCCCCAGCATTTT | TRBV29-1 | NA | TRBJ1-5 | NA
CASKASAHTGELFF | TGTGCCAGCAAGGCTAGCGCCCACACCGGGGAGCTGTTTTTT | TRBV6-5 | NA | TRBJ2-2 | NA
CASSLLSYEQFF | TGCGCCAGCAGCTTATTGTCTTATGAGCAGTTCTTC | TRBV5-1 | NA | TRBJ2-1 | NA
CASSLALGAGYTF | TGTGCCAGCAGTTTAGCGCTGGGGGCTGGCTACACCTTC | TRBV12-3/TRBV12-4 | NA | TRBJ1-2 | NA
CAISELSGNTGELFF | TGTGCCATCAGTGAGCTTAGCGGGAACACCGGGGAGCTGTTTTTT | TRBV10-3 | NA | TRBJ2-2 | NA
CASSTTGDYGYTF | TGTGCCAGCAGCACCACAGGGGACTATGGCTACACCTTC | TRBV25-1 | NA | TRBJ1-2 | TRBD1
CASSLLGYEQYF | TGTGCCAGCAGCCTCCTCGGCTACGAGCAGTACTTC | TRBV7-9 | once | TRBJ2-7 | NA
CASSLVFMNTEAFF | TGTGCCAGCAGCTTGGTTTTCATGAACACTGAAGCTTTCTTT | TRBV7-2 | once | TRBJ1-1 | NA
CAWSLGTPWNEQYF | TGTGCCTGGAGTCTCGGGACTCCCTGGAACGAGCAGTACTTC | TRBV30 | NA | TRBJ2-7 | NA
CASSPGRRGMNTEAFF | TGTGCCAGCAGCCCGGGAAGACGAGGAATGAACACTGAAGCTTTCTTT | TRBV7-2 | NA | TRBJ1-1 | NA
CASSIQQAAGNQPQHF | TGTGCCAGTAGTATTCAACAGGCGGCGGGGAATCAGCCCCAGCATTTT | TRBV19 | many | TRBJ1-5 | NA
CASRPSETLWNEQFF | TGCGCCAGCCGCCCTAGCGAAACCCTATGGAATGAGCAGTTCTTC | TRBV5-1 | NA | TRBJ2-1 | NA
CASRTTSDEQFF | TGTGCCAGCAGAACCACTAGCGATGAGCAGTTCTTC | TRBV12-3/TRBV12-4 | NA | TRBJ2-1 | TRBD2
CASSDGPYEQYF | TGTGCCAGCAGTGACGGACCCTACGAGCAGTACTTC | TRBV2 | NA | TRBJ2-7 | NA
CASSPAEGGGGYGYTF | TGTGCCAGCAGCCCCGCCGAAGGTGGGGGCGGCTATGGCTACACCTTC | TRBV3-1/TRBV3-2 | NA | TRBJ1-2 | NA